These 24 T cell receptor beta chains were all obtained from the same sample, sequenced in a study of blood T cell repertoires in COVID-19. The data were produced by immunoSEQ multiplex PCR, yet TCRdb's version contains in-frame clones alone and is incomplete. In the table there are approximately 380,000 clones, roughly 85% of which are singletons. What was sequenced was peripheral blood. These receptors all stem from a young woman with acute or convalescent COVID-19.

The V call is TRBV21-1, the J call TRBJ1-1; the table's D call of TRBD1 was not tested on the DNA. TRBV21-1 is deemed a pseudogene. The CDR3 is 11 residues long. The CDR3 bases are TGTGCCAGCAGCGGGACAGCAGAAGCTTTCTTT. Protein: CASSGTAEAFF.

This chain joins TRBV5-8 and TRBJ1-2; D is unclear. Trimming shortened V by 0 bases and J by 2 bases, and 5 bases separated the two germline ends. The germline V gene encodes CDR1 SGHTS and CDR2 YDEGEE. This CDR3 comprises 13 residues. The CDR3 loop reads CASSLGQNYGYTF. The CDR3 nucleotides read TGTGCCAGCAGCTTGGGTCAGAACTATGGCTACACCTTC.

The sample holds a few counts of this clone. The chain employs TRBV28 and TRBJ1-2; 9 bases fit TRBD1. The germline gives CDR1 MDHEN, CDR2 SYDVKM. The V and J ends lost 7 bases and 0 bases, in that order; junction bases with no gene match: 6. The CDR3 is 15 residues long. CDR3 loop: CASTPGTGSNYGYTF. The CDR3, as DNA: TGTGCCAGCACCCCCGGGACAGGGTCTAACTATGGCTACACCTTC.

The chain combines TRBV7-4 with TRBJ2-2; 9 positions agree with TRBD2. This CDR3 spans 15 amino acids. After removal of 5 bases from V and 4 bases from J, the junction contained 5 bases not matched to a gene. In germline, CDR1 is SGHVT, CDR2 SQSDAQ. CDR3 DNA sequence: TGTGCCAGCAGCGTGCGGGGGGGTGGCACCGGGGAGCTGTTTTTT. Residues: CASSVRGGGTGELFF.

The chain employs TRBV19 and TRBJ2-1; 9 bases are a match to TRBD1. Germline-derived CDR1 and CDR2 are LNHDA and SQIVND (reference sequence). The CDR3 sequence is 15 residues long. The V segment lost 1 base and the J segment 6 bases; nucleotides outside the gene matches: 4. The CDR3 sequence is CASSIGTGDGNEQFF. CDR3 in DNA: TGTGCCAGTAGTATAGGGACAGGGGATGGCAATGAGCAGTTCTTC.

This clone has only a few counts. The rearrangement links TRBV4-1 to TRBJ2-1; possible D gene TRBD1, 5 bases. The CDR3 has 14 residues. The germline gives CDR1 MGHRA, CDR2 YSYEKL. The ends were cut back, 1 base at V and 5 bases at J, with 9 bases in the middle. CDR3: CASSQARQHNEQFF. Written as DNA, the CDR3 is TGCGCCAGCAGCCAAGCGAGACAGCACAATGAGCAGTTCTTC.

The J gene is TRBJ1-4, the V gene TRBV12-5; TRBD1 matches 8 bases. The germline gives CDR1 LGHNT, CDR2 FRNRAP. The CDR3 runs to 14 residues. Trimming took 6 bases from V and 7 from J; bases not matched to a gene: 7. This CDR3 is CASGMTGEGEKLFF. DNA for the CDR3: TGTGCTAGTGGGATGACAGGGGAGGGTGAAAAACTGTTTTTT.

This chain links TRBV28 with TRBJ2-1; D is unresolved. V was shortened by 7 bases and J by 8 bases, with 6 bases between the two germline ends. CDR3 length: 10 amino acids. The germline CDR1 and CDR2 sequences are MDHEN and SYDVKM. This chain's CDR3 is CASMRYEQFF. The CDR3 bases are TGTGCCAGCATGAGATATGAGCAGTTCTTC.

This chain connects TRBV7-2 to TRBJ2-7; D not certain. The CDR3 is 12 residues long. Germline CDR1 reads SGHTA; CDR2 reads FQGNSA. Trimming stripped 3 bases from V and 6 bases from J, with 9 bases between. The CDR3 is CASSLSFSEQYF. Here the CDR3 DNA reads TGTGCCAGCAGCTTGAGTTTTTCCGAGCAGTACTTC. Together with reference TRBV7-2 and TRBJ2-7, the CDR3 gives the full variable domain: GAGVSQSPSNKVTEKGKDVELRCDPISGHTALYWYRQSLGQGLEFLIYFQGNSAPDKSGLPSDRFSAERTGGSVSTLTIQRTQQEDSAVYLCASSLSFSEQYFGPGTRLTVT.

The chain combines TRBV19 with TRBJ2-5, with D unclear. Germline V gene data show CDR1 as LNHDA and CDR2 as SQIVND (reference sequence). Trimming took off 9 bases at V and 7 bases at J, with 24 bases between the two ends. This CDR3 contains 15 residues. The chain's CDR3 is CASVPDTKNSGTQYF. CDR3 bases: TGTGCCAGCGTTCCGGATACCAAAAATTCGGGGACCCAGTACTTC.

J is TRBJ1-2 and V is TRBV19; possibly TRBD1 for D (5 bases). The germline CDR1 and CDR2 sequences are LNHDA and SQIVND (reference sequence). V gave up 5 bases and J gave up 5 bases, with 15 bases separating them. CDR3 length: 14 amino acids. CDR3 in DNA: TGTGCCAGTAGTCCCATTGACAGAAAATATGGCTACACCTTC. This encodes CASSPIDRKYGYTF.

The chain combines TRBV6-5 with TRBJ1-2; 9 nucleotides align to TRBD1. J was trimmed by 6 bases and V by 0 bases; bases with no gene match: 8. Germline assignment: CDR1 MNHEY and CDR2 SVGAGI. The CDR3 runs 16 residues. CDR3 nucleotide sequence: TGTGCCAGCAGTTACTCGACAGGGGGGTCGGGTGATGGCTACACCTTC. Protein product: CASSYSTGGSGDGYTF.

This chain joins TRBV6-4 and TRBJ1-1; D unclear. V was clipped by 5 bases and J by 1 base, with 11 bases between them. The germline CDR1 and CDR2 sequences are MRHNA and SNTAGT. This CDR3 is 14 amino acids long. The CDR3 is CASSSSFRNTEAFF. The CDR3 bases are TGTGCCAGCAGTTCGTCTTTTCGGAACACTGAAGCTTTCTTT.

CDR3 DNA: TGCAGTGCTAGTGCGACTAGCTCCTACAATGAGCAGTTCTTC. As protein: CSASATSSYNEQFF. This sequence joins TRBV20-1 and TRBJ2-1; TRBD2 might be the D (6 bases). Germline V gives CDR1 DFQATT, CDR2 SNEGSKA (reference sequence). Trimming removed 3 bases from V and 0 bases from J, with 9 bases in between. The CDR3 is made up of 14 amino acids.

About this clone itself: Within the sample, other DNA sequences also encode this same CDR3. This chain joins TRBV4-1 and TRBJ2-3; no clear D. Between the trimmed V and J ends, which lost 0 bases and 6 bases, there was a span of 4 bases. The CDR3 extends over 12 amino acids. The germline CDR1 and CDR2 sequences are MGHRA and YSYEKL. The CDR3 loop is CASSQDSDTQYF. The CDR3 DNA reads as TGCGCCAGCAGCCAAGATTCGGATACGCAGTATTTT.

This chain joins TRBV2 and TRBJ1-1; D not certain. CDR3 length: 14 residues. CDR1 is SNHLY and CDR2 is FYNNEI in the germline V gene. Trimming removed 0 bases at V and 7 bases at J, with 12 bases between. CDR3 coding DNA: TGTGCCAGCAGTGAAGCACGAGGATTGGATGAAGCTTTCTTT. This gives the protein CASSEARGLDEAFF.

This sequence joins TRBV9 and TRBJ2-5, with TRBD2 matching 7 bases. J lost 5 bases, V lost 0 bases, and 4 bases had no gene match. Per germline, CDR1 SGDLS and CDR2 YYNGEE. The CDR3 consists of 14 residues. CDR3 nucleotides: TGTGCCAGCAGCGTAGAGGGACTAACGGAGACCCAGTACTTC. Its translation is CASSVEGLTETQYF. Using reference TRBV9 and TRBJ2-5 for the parts outside the CDR3, the full variable domain is DSGVTQTPKHLITATGQRVTLRCSPRSGDLSVYWYQQSLDQGLQFLIQYYNGEERAKGNILERFSAQQFPDLHSELNLSSLELGDSALYFCASSVEGLTETQYFGPGTRLLVL.

The J gene is TRBJ1-2, the V gene TRBV7-6, with D possibly matching TRBD1 (5 bases). CDR1 is SGHVS, CDR2 FNYEAQ, per germline. The CDR3 has 15 amino acids. V dropped 6 bases and J dropped 3 bases, with 17 bases sitting between them. The CDR3 DNA reads as TGTGCCAGCAGAGTCGGCGGGGGGGTGGACTATGGCTACACCTTC. It specifies CASRVGGGVDYGYTF.

In DNA, the CDR3 is TGCGCCAGCAGCTCGGGACAGGGATACAATCAGCCCCAGCATTTT. Translating it yields CASSSGQGYNQPQHF. The chain couples TRBV5-1 to TRBJ1-5; the match to TRBD1 covers 9 bases. CDR1 and CDR2 from the germline V gene are SGHRS and YFSETQ. The CDR3 is made up of 15 amino acids. The ends lost 3 bases at V and 3 bases at J; junction bases unmatched: 4. Drawing the rest from reference TRBV5-1 and TRBJ1-5, the complete variable domain is KAGVTQTPRYLIKTRGQQVTLSCSPISGHRSVSWYQQTPGQGLQFLFEYFSETQRNKGNFPGRFSGRQFSNSRSEMNVSTLELGDSALYLCASSSGQGYNQPQHFGDGTRLSIL.

The rearrangement links TRBV4-1 to TRBJ2-7, with D perhaps TRBD2 (6 bases). CDR1 MGHRA and CDR2 YSYEKL come from the germline V gene. The CDR3 is 15 amino acids. V was shortened by 0 bases and J by 1 base, with 10 bases between the two germline ends. The DNA of the CDR3 is TGCGCCAGCAGCCAAGATCGGGGGACGTCCTACGAGCAGTACTTC. Its translation is CASSQDRGTSYEQYF.

This rearrangement joins TRBV5-1 to TRBJ2-1; no definite D call. The CDR3 consists of 12 residues. V was clipped by 2 bases and J by 6 bases, with 6 bases between them. CDR1 is SGHRS, CDR2 YFSETQ, per germline. CDR3 nucleotides: TGCGCCAGCAGCTTCAATAGCAATGAGCAGTTCTTC. This codes for CASSFNSNEQFF.

The rearrangement uses TRBV5-6 and TRBJ1-2; no firm D call. The CDR3 is made up of 13 amino acids. The V gene's germline CDR1 is SGHDT and CDR2 YYEEEE. Trimming took 4 bases from V and 2 from J, leaving 9 bases between them. DNA for the CDR3: TGTGCCAGCAGCCAGGCTTTAAACTATGGCTACACCTTC. Amino acid sequence: CASSQALNYGYTF.

V gene TRBV28 combines with J gene TRBJ1-1; no clear D gene. V lost 2 bases to trimming and J lost 0 bases, with 16 bases between them. This CDR3 has 17 residues. From germline, CDR1 is MDHEN and CDR2 SYDVKM. DNA of the CDR3: TGTGCCAGCAGTTTAACGGTAGGCGGCGAAATGAACACTGAAGCTTTCTTT. This gives the protein CASSLTVGGEMNTEAFF.

V usage is TRBV18 and J usage is TRBJ1-1; 10 bases agree with TRBD1. V was clipped by 0 bases and J by 6 bases; unmatched bases: 7. Germline assignment: CDR1 KGHSH and CDR2 LQKENI. This CDR3 comprises 16 residues. The CDR3 loop is CASSPPGQGNLAEAFF. The CDR3 DNA follows: TGTGCCAGCTCACCACCGGGACAGGGGAATTTAGCTGAAGCTTTCTTT.